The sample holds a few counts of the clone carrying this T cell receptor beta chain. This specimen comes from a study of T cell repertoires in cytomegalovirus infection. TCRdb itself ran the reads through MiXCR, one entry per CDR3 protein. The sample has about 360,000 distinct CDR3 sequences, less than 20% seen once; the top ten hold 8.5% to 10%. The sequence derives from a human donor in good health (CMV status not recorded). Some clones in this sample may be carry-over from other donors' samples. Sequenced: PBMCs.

The CDR3 loop is CSVVESWAETQYF. CDR3 coding DNA: TGCAGCGTTGTGGAGAGTTGGGCAGAGACCCAGTACTTC. This chain joins TRBV29-1 and TRBJ2-5, with D unclear. CDR1 SQVTM and CDR2 ANQGSEA come from the germline V gene. V dropped 4 bases and J dropped 4 bases, with 13 bases sitting between them. The CDR3 spans 13 residues.